The clone carrying this TCR beta chain was observed a handful of times. These data belong to a study of blood T cells in healthy people across ages. CDR3 size: 13 residues. The ends lost 4 bases at V and 11 bases at J; junction bases unmatched: 8. Primers used in a second PCR of roughly 6 to 11 cycles were a sample-barcoded 5' primer and a J-beta primer mix. One entry per CDR3 protein, called by TCRdb with MiXCR from the 5' RACE reads. Of roughly 1.9 million distinct CDR3 sequences in the sample, about two fifths were seen once. The V call is TRBV12-3 or TRBV12-4, the J call TRBJ1-5; 7 bases match TRBD1. Sample: blood. The receptor was derived from a human donor in good health. The CDR3 loop reads CASSWADRLAQHF. Written as DNA, the CDR3 is TGTGCCAGCAGTTGGGCGGACAGGTTGGCCCAGCATTTT.